This paragraph reports one T cell receptor beta chain. Its target is not known. Sequencing used immunoSEQ multiplex PCR; TCRdb keeps in-frame clones, though not all of them. The sample lists more than 30,000 clones, roughly 97% occurring once. The data were obtained in a study of T cells in tuberculosis. Across the study: A South African cohort included IGRA-negative adolescents, latently infected IGRA-positive adolescents and adults with active tuberculosis. Study-wide results and limits: Smaller alpha distances in active tuberculosis partly reflected shorter CDR3-alpha lengths.

The V gene's germline CDR1 is GTSNPN and CDR2 SVGIG (reference sequence). Trimming cost V 4 bases and J 3 bases; bases outside gene matches: 1. This CDR3 comprises 13 residues. The chain couples TRBV30 to TRBJ2-1; TRBD2 agrees at 9 bases. Specimen: PBMCs. The TCR was taken from a donor between 5 and 29 years old with latent tuberculosis or without tuberculosis infection. This CDR3 is CAWNSGSYNEQFF. The CDR3 region has the DNA TGTGCCTGGAATAGCGGGAGCTACAATGAGCAGTTCTTC.